One sample yielded the 28 T cell receptor beta chains listed below, sequenced in a study of blood T cells in healthy people across ages. Next came a second PCR, run for about 7 to 12 cycles, which used a sample-barcoded 5' primer along with a J-beta primer mix. TCRdb independently ran MiXCR on the 5' RACE reads; one entry per CDR3 protein. The table lists 700,000 or so distinct CDR3 sequences, over 20% of them singletons. Source material: blood. The source is a man in his sixties or seventies in good health.

The rearrangement joins TRBV12-3 or TRBV12-4 to TRBJ1-2; D is possibly TRBD1 (6 bases). The CDR3 covers 14 residues. Trimming removed 3 bases at V and 4 bases at J, with 12 bases between. This CDR3 is CASSLPGGGYGYTF. In nucleotides, the CDR3 is TGTGCCAGCAGTTTGCCAGGAGGGGGCTATGGCTACACCTTC.

There are a few counts of this clonotype. The chain is built from TRBV18 and TRBJ1-2, with no clear D. The CDR3 is 14 residues long. V was cut by 0 bases and J by 2 bases, with 7 bases left in between. Germline-derived CDR1 and CDR2 are KGHSH and LQKENI. DNA for the CDR3: TGTGCCAGCTCACCACCGGGAGAGAACTATGGCTACACCTTC. This sequence encodes CASSPPGENYGYTF. Supplemented by reference TRBV18 and TRBJ1-2, the full variable domain reads NAGVMQNPRHLVRRRGQEARLRCSPMKGHSHVYWYRQLPEEGLKFMVYLQKENIIDESGMPKERFSAEFPKEGPSILRIQQVVRGDSAAYFCASSPPGENYGYTFGSGTRLTVV.

Points on this clonotype: An end of the junction differs from the germline gene, which may be a read error. V is TRBV7-2 and J is TRBJ2-1, with 12 bases matching TRBD2. This CDR3 spans 15 amino acids. Germline V gene lookup returns CDR1 SGHTA and CDR2 FQGNSA. CDR3: CASSLAGGSRNEQFF. CDR3 coding DNA: TGTGCCAGCAGCCTAGCGGGAGGGTCTAGGAATGAGCAGTTCTTC.

This chain connects TRBV21-1 to TRBJ2-1; TRBD1, the table's D call, was not compared with the DNA. The DNA matches TRBJ2-5 better at its end, which makes the J call doubtful. TRBV21-1 is classified as a pseudogene. The CDR3 runs 16 residues. The CDR3 here is CASSKEGWGQWKTQYF. The DNA of the CDR3 is TGTGCCAGCAGCAAAGAGGGATGGGGACAGTGGAAGACCCAGTACTTC.

This clonotype was picked up a small number of times. The rearrangement uses TRBV3-1 and TRBJ2-1, with 7 positions matching TRBD2. The ends lost 1 base at V and 2 bases at J; junction bases unmatched: 5. CDR1 is LGHDT, CDR2 YNNKEL, per germline (reference sequence). There are 16 residues in the CDR3. In DNA form, the CDR3 reads TGTGCCAGCAGCCAAGTCGGCGGGGGACCCTACAATGAGCAGTTCTTC. It is translated as CASSQVGGGPYNEQFF.

V usage is TRBV7-2 and J usage is TRBJ1-5, with D perhaps matching TRBD1 (6 bases). CDR3 length equals 18 residues. Deletions cut 2 bases from V and 2 bases from J, with 19 bases between. CDR1 and CDR2 from the germline V gene are SGHTA and FQGNSA. CDR3 amino acids: CASSLRGTGSAGNQPQHF. The CDR3 nucleotides are TGTGCCAGCAGCTTACGAGGCACAGGGTCCGCTGGCAATCAGCCCCAGCATTTT.

This sequence joins TRBV12-3 or TRBV12-4 and TRBJ2-1; TRBD2 agrees at 10 bases. CDR3 length: 15 amino acids. After removal of 6 bases from V and 2 bases from J, the junction contained 4 bases not matched to a gene. The CDR3 DNA reads TGTGCCAGCAGAGATCTAGCGGGAGCCTACAATGAGCAGTTCTTC. Its protein is CASRDLAGAYNEQFF.

This clonotype came up a few times. CDR3 DNA: TGCAGCGTTGGTTTAGGGGGAGGAACTGAAGCTTTCTTT. Protein: CSVGLGGGTEAFF. The J gene is TRBJ1-1, the V gene TRBV29-1, with D perhaps TRBD1 (6 bases). Germline V gene lookup returns CDR1 SQVTM and CDR2 ANQGSEA. Trimming removed 4 bases from V and 5 bases from J, with 14 bases in between. The length of the CDR3 is 13 residues.

This clonotype was observed a handful of times. This chain joins TRBV12-3 or TRBV12-4 and TRBJ1-4, with D unclear. This CDR3 is built from 11 residues. The germline V and J ends were trimmed by 6 bases and 6 bases, with 5 bases remaining between them. The CDR3 region is CASSMDEKLFF. In DNA, the CDR3 is TGTGCCAGCAGCATGGATGAAAAACTGTTTTTT.

This clonotype was seen a handful of times. The CDR3 protein is CASSLVQLNEKLFF. The CDR3 nucleotides are TGTGCCAGCAGCCTAGTCCAGCTGAATGAAAAACTGTTTTTT. The chain has TRBV6-1 and TRBJ1-4; D call uncertain. V dropped 6 bases and J dropped 5 bases, with 13 bases sitting between them. CDR1 and CDR2 from the germline V gene are MNHNS and SASEGT. The CDR3 contains 14 residues.

V and J are TRBV10-3 and TRBJ1-5; D is ambiguous. Germline V gene data show CDR1 as ENHRY and CDR2 as SYGVKD. Trimming shortened V by 3 bases and J by 8 bases, and 8 bases separated the two germline ends. There are 12 residues in the CDR3. DNA for the CDR3: TGTGCCATCAGTGACCTTGAAAAGCCCCAGCATTTT. It codes for CAISDLEKPQHF.

This clonotype was observed a few times. Mismatch with germline at one junction end may stem from a read error. The chain uses TRBV7-2 and TRBJ2-2; 7 positions agree with TRBD2. Germline V gene data show CDR1 as SGHTA and CDR2 as FQGNSA. The CDR3 loop spans 16 amino acids. Written as DNA, the CDR3 is TGTGCCAGCAGCTCCCGACTAGCCACGAAGACCGGGGAGCTGTTTTTT. Encoded protein: CASSSRLATKTGELFF.

This clonotype appeared a few times. The genes are TRBV12-3 or TRBV12-4 and TRBJ2-7; TRBD2 is a possible D gene (6 bases). The V and J ends lost 0 bases and 5 bases respectively, with 11 bases between them. This CDR3 spans 14 amino acids. The CDR3 sequence is CASSLARGNDEQYV. For the CDR3, the DNA is TGTGCCAGCAGTTTAGCGCGGGGCAACGACGAGCAGTACGTC.

This clonotype was found a few times. This chain connects TRBV20-1 to TRBJ1-1; unclear D gene. This CDR3 has 12 amino acids. Trimming took off 5 bases at V and 0 bases at J, with 7 bases between the two ends. Germline-derived CDR1 and CDR2 are DFQATT and SNEGSKA (reference sequence). CDR3 DNA sequence: TGCAGTGCTGAGGGAGTGAACACTGAAGCTTTCTTT. It specifies CSAEGVNTEAFF.

Only a few counts were recorded for this clonotype. The rearrangement links TRBV9 to TRBJ2-2; unclear D gene. V lost 0 bases, J lost 3 bases, and 9 bases lay in between. The CDR3 is 15 residues long. In germline, CDR1 is SGDLS, CDR2 YYNGEE. CDR3 coding DNA: TGTGCCAGCAGCGTAGTGGCGGACGACACCGGGGAGCTGTTTTTT. It codes for CASSVVADDTGELFF.

The chain is built from TRBV21-1 and TRBJ2-3; TRBD1, as called in the table, went unchecked against the DNA. TRBV21-1 is classified as a pseudogene. The CDR3 runs to 14 residues. The CDR3 DNA is TGTGCCAGCAGTTGGCGACAGGGGTATGATACGCAGTATTTT. It is translated as CASSWRQGYDTQYF.

This clonotype was counted ten times or more. The chain couples TRBV14 to TRBJ2-1, with a weak D call TRBD1 (5 bases). Deletions cut 0 bases from V and 7 bases from J, with 13 bases between. CDR1 is SGHDN, CDR2 FVKESK, per germline. This CDR3 is built from 15 residues. Written as DNA, the CDR3 is TGTGCCAGCAGCCAAGATGGGGCGGTTATAAATGAGCAGTTCTTC. It translates to CASSQDGAVINEQFF.

The rearrangement links TRBV7-9 to TRBJ1-1, with D possibly matching TRBD1 (6 bases). V dropped 8 bases and J dropped 0 bases, with 10 bases sitting between them. Germline V gives CDR1 SEHNR, CDR2 FQNEAQ (reference sequence). CDR3 length equals 13 residues. CDR3 coding DNA: TGTGCCAGCTACCGGGGGCTGAACACTGAAGCTTTCTTT. This codes for CASYRGLNTEAFF.

The sample holds a few counts of this clonotype. This chain uses TRBV20-1 with TRBJ2-6; 10 bases match TRBD2. The germline gives CDR1 DFQATT, CDR2 SNEGSKA (reference sequence). V lost 5 bases, J lost 0 bases, and 7 bases stayed unmatched. This CDR3 region has 17 residues. The CDR3 is CSAGIAGGISGANVLTF. The CDR3 DNA reads as TGCAGTGCTGGTATAGCGGGAGGAATCTCTGGGGCCAACGTCCTGACTTTC.

The chain is built from TRBV9 and TRBJ1-3; 8 positions agree with TRBD1. This CDR3 is 17 amino acids long. V lost 4 bases to trimming and J lost 2 bases; unmatched junction nucleotides: 11. Germline V CDR1 and CDR2: SGDLS, YYNGEE. DNA for the CDR3: TGTGCCAGCAGCCCCGGGACAGGTTTTTATACTGGAAACACCATATATTTT. This codes for CASSPGTGFYTGNTIYF. The complete variable domain, with remaining parts taken from reference TRBV9 and TRBJ1-3, reads DSGVTQTPKHLITATGQRVTLRCSPRSGDLSVYWYQQSLDQGLQFLIQYYNGEERAKGNILERFSAQQFPDLHSELNLSSLELGDSALYFCASSPGTGFYTGNTIYFGEGSWLTVV.

The chain employs TRBV3-1 and TRBJ1-1, with D unclear. CDR1 is LGHDT and CDR2 is YNNKEL in the germline V gene (reference sequence). V lost 0 bases to trimming and J lost 8 bases, with 13 bases between them. The CDR3 covers 14 residues. CDR3 residues: CASSQDAGPREAFF. Here the CDR3 DNA reads TGTGCCAGCAGCCAAGATGCAGGACCCCGAGAAGCTTTCTTT.

This clonotype was counted only a few times. V usage is TRBV12-3 or TRBV12-4 and J usage is TRBJ1-4, with D uncertain. V was pared by 6 bases and J by 0 bases, with 17 bases between. CDR3 length equals 17 residues. The CDR3 here is CASSGRWGVATNEKLFF. CDR3 DNA sequence: TGTGCCAGCAGCGGTCGTTGGGGTGTAGCAACTAATGAAAAACTGTTTTTT.

The chain combines TRBV12-3 or TRBV12-4 with TRBJ1-1; D is unclear. This CDR3 contains 16 residues. Trimming took off 7 bases at V and 1 base at J, with 19 bases between the two ends. This CDR3 is CASTSLTGIGNTEAFF. CDR3 sequence (DNA): TGTGCCAGCACCTCTCTTACCGGGATAGGGAACACTGAAGCTTTCTTT.

This clonotype has a handful of counts. The chain has TRBV24-1 and TRBJ2-3, with D hard to call. The CDR3 totals 12 residues. Germline CDR1 is KGHDR and CDR2 is SFDVKD. V was clipped by 6 bases and J by 3 bases, with 6 bases between them. The CDR3 sequence is CATSSGTDTQYF. In nucleotides, the CDR3 is TGTGCCACCAGTTCGGGTACAGATACGCAGTATTTT.

This clonotype occurred a few times. This chain connects TRBV11-2 to TRBJ2-7; D call uncertain. Trimming shortened V by 1 base and J by 6 bases, and 1 base separated the two germline ends. Germline V gene data show CDR1 as SGHAT and CDR2 as FQNNGV. There are 10 residues in the CDR3. The CDR3: CASSLVEQYF. Written as DNA, the CDR3 is TGTGCCAGCAGCTTAGTCGAGCAGTACTTC.

The chain has TRBV12-3 or TRBV12-4 and TRBJ1-6; D call uncertain. V gave up 6 bases and J gave up 9 bases, with 18 bases separating them. This CDR3 spans 15 amino acids. The CDR3: CASSLLTPWGSPLHF. The CDR3 DNA sequence: TGTGCCAGCAGCCTTTTAACACCCTGGGGTTCACCCCTCCACTTT.

This clonotype was picked up a small number of times. The CDR3 bases are TGCGCCAGCAGCTTGGCCGCGGGGGGGCCCCTGAACACCGGGGAGCTGTTTTTT. As protein: CASSLAAGGPLNTGELFF. This chain uses TRBV5-1 with TRBJ2-2; 9 nucleotides match TRBD2. With V trimmed by 0 bases and J by 1 base, 7 bases remained unmatched. This CDR3 region has 18 residues. The germline V gene encodes CDR1 SGHRS and CDR2 YFSETQ.

This clonotype was recorded at least ten times. The chain uses TRBV15 and TRBJ1-2; D is uncertain. The CDR3 runs 15 residues. Trimming cost V 0 bases and J 7 bases, with 15 bases left between them. Germline CDR1 LNHNV, CDR2 YYDKDF (reference sequence). The CDR3 DNA reads as TGTGCCACCAGCAGAGAGGCAGGATCGGACTTTGGCTACACCTTC. Translated, it gives CATSREAGSDFGYTF.